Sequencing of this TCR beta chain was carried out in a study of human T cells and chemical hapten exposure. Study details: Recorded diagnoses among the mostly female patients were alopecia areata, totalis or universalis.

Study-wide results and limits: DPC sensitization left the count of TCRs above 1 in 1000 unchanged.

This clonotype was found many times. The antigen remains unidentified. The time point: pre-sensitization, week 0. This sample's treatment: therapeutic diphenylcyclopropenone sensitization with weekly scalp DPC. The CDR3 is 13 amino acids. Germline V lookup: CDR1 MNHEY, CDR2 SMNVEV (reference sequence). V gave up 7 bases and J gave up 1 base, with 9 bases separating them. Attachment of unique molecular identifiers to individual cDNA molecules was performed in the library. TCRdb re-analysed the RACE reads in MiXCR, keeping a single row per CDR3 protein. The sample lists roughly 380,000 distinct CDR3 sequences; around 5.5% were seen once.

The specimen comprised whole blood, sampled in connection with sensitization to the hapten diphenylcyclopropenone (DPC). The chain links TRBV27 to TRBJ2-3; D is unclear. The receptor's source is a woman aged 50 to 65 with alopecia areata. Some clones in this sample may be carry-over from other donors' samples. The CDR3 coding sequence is TGTGCCAGCAATCACTGGGGCACAGATACGCAGTATTTT. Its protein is CASNHWGTDTQYF.